Listed below are T cell receptor beta chains from one sample, sequenced in a study of cytomegalovirus exposure and HLA in healthy donors. TCRdb's copy holds only in-frame clones and misses some; the assay was immunoSEQ multiplex PCR. The sample comprises 150,000 to 200,000 clones, around 86% of which are singletons, and 2% to 3% rests with the top ten. The sequencing input was PBMCs. Receptor source: a man between 18 and 29 years old in good health and CMV-seropositive. Each CDR3 is given with its conserved first and last residue.

v_call	j_call	cdr3_length	cdr3_aa
TRBV4-3	TRBJ1-3	16	CASSQDGSANGNTIYF
TRBV15	TRBJ2-2	14	CATSGRTGAGELFF
TRBV27	TRBJ2-2	15	CASSLRRRMAGELFF
TRBV2	TRBJ1-1	14	CASSFWAMNTEAFF
TRBV27	TRBJ2-1	14	CASRRDSGYNEQFF
TRBV7-8	TRBJ2-7	16	CASSLVATGGEYEQYF
TRBV15	TRBJ2-7	13	CATRGGGTYEQYF
TRBV15	TRBJ1-3	16	CATSRGVGTAGNTIYF
TRBV5-1	TRBJ1-1	12	CASSLQGTEAFF
TRBV9	TRBJ2-3	17	CASSVGTVFSSTDTQYF
TRBV5-1	TRBJ1-3	14	CASSFGESGNTIYF
TRBV7-9	TRBJ1-1	14	CASSQQAGNTEAFF
TRBV7-2	TRBJ1-5	13	CASSYRGNQPQHF
TRBV2	TRBJ2-7	16	CASSEASGTRSYEQYF
TRBV7-3	TRBJ2-7	15	CASSPSGGDNYEQYF
TRBV5-1	TRBJ2-1	13	CASSLIRGIEQFF
TRBV19	TRBJ2-7	14	CASSIPGATNEQYF
TRBV4-3	TRBJ1-1	14	CASSQFQGPGEAFF
TRBV6-5	TRBJ2-7	15	CASRPTPGNTYEQYF
TRBV18	TRBJ2-1	16	CASTGLAGTSYNEQFF
TRBV29-1	TRBJ2-1	17	CSVEAGLAGGNYNEQFF